This record concerns one T cell receptor (beta chain) sequence. Its antigen remains unknown. These data are taken from a study of T cells in Graves' hyperthyroidism and ophthalmopathy. Germline CDR1 reads SEHNR; CDR2 reads FQNEAQ (reference sequence). V lost 0 bases, J lost 10 bases, and 6 bases lay in between. The CDR3 is 11 residues long. Regions amplified from RNA transcripts were the TCR beta CDR3 regions. In the first-round RT-PCR of the TCR CDR3, the HTBI primer set was used. TCRdb called the multiplex PCR reads again in MiXCR, with one record for every CDR3 protein. The sample comprises more than 550,000 distinct CDR3 sequences, over 40% of which are singletons, and less than 9.5% rests with the top ten. Study findings and constraints: Patients with ophthalmopathy were separated from those with stable hyperthyroidism by a 13 V-J model. In validation, the model predicted ophthalmopathy. These predictions came a median around 5.9 months before onset. Blood also held most thyroid clonotypes expanded beyond 0.001.

This receptor was taken from an adult man with Graves' disease, either hyperthyroidism or ophthalmopathy (not recorded which). The sequenced sample was peripheral blood or thyroid tissue (not recorded which). The chain combines TRBV7-9 with TRBJ1-1, with TRBD1 as a possible D gene (5 bases). The CDR3 DNA reads as TGTGCCAGCAGCTTAGCGGGACTAGCTTTCTTT. This codes for CASSLAGLAFF.